The 17 T cell receptor beta chains presented below share a single source sample, sequenced in a study of T cell responses to AZD1222 COVID-19 vaccine. Profiling relied on immunoSEQ multiplex PCR, and the TCRdb table lists in-frame clones only, not all of them. There are some 94,000 clones in the sample; about 90% occur only once, and around 3.2% lies in the top ten. The sample in question was peripheral blood, obtained on day 0 of AZD1222 vaccination. These TCRs come from an adult in good health.

This rearrangement joins TRBV18 to TRBJ1-1, with D unclear. Deletions cut 2 bases from V and 0 bases from J, with 10 bases between. Germline CDR1 reads KGHSH; CDR2 reads LQKENI. The CDR3 runs to 15 residues. The CDR3 coding sequence is TGTGCCAGCTCACCAAGGACCGCAATGAACACTGAAGCTTTCTTT. Translation: CASSPRTAMNTEAFF. The complete variable domain, with remaining parts taken from reference TRBV18 and TRBJ1-1, reads NAGVMQNPRHLVRRRGQEARLRCSPMKGHSHVYWYRQLPEEGLKFMVYLQKENIIDESGMPKERFSAEFPKEGPSILRIQQVVRGDSAAYFCASSPRTAMNTEAFFGQGTRLTVV.

CDR3 sequence reads: CASSYYEGAEKLFF. The DNA for the CDR3 is TGTGCCAGCAGTTACTACGAGGGGGCTGAAAAACTGTTTTTT. The chain recombines TRBV6-5 with TRBJ1-4; 7 nucleotides agree with TRBD1. Germline trimming cut 1 base from V and 7 bases from J; bases unmatched to any gene: 3. Germline CDR1 MNHEY, CDR2 SVGAGI. There are 14 residues in the CDR3.

This clone was seen only a few times. The chain links TRBV7-3 to TRBJ1-2; 11 nucleotides match TRBD1. This CDR3 comprises 16 residues. The trim removed 0 bases at V and 4 bases at J, leaving 4 bases unmatched. CDR1 SGHTA and CDR2 FQGTGA come from the germline V gene. The CDR3 DNA reads TGTGCCAGCAGCTTAACCGGACAGGGGGCTTCCTATGGCTACACCTTC. This sequence encodes CASSLTGQGASYGYTF.

The chain links TRBV9 to TRBJ2-1; 7 nucleotides agree with TRBD2. V shed 0 bases, J shed 3 bases, and the junction held 3 bases outside the gene matches. CDR1 SGDLS and CDR2 YYNGEE come from the germline V gene. The CDR3 contains 15 residues. Here the CDR3 DNA reads TGTGCCAGCAGCGTAGTAAGCGGGAACTACAATGAGCAGTTCTTC. As protein: CASSVVSGNYNEQFF.

In its sample, this clone was seen once. This chain connects TRBV30 to TRBJ1-6; no clear D gene. The CDR3 has 14 amino acids. Germline lookup yields CDR1 GTSNPN and CDR2 SVGIG (reference sequence). V was trimmed by 7 bases and J by 0 bases, leaving 10 bases between them. CDR3 nucleotides: TGTGCCTCGAGGGTCGGCTCCTATAATTCACCCCTCCACTTT. This sequence encodes CASRVGSYNSPLHF.

This chain connects TRBV12-3 or TRBV12-4 to TRBJ2-1; D remains ambiguous. Trimming pared 4 bases from V and 3 bases from J, leaving 4 bases between. This CDR3 contains 12 residues. The DNA of the CDR3 is TGTGCCAGCAGTTCCCTCTACAATGAGCAGTTCTTC. Translated, it gives CASSSLYNEQFF.

The chain carries TRBV9 and TRBJ2-7, with 7 bases lining up with TRBD2. The V segment lost 2 bases and the J segment 0 bases; nucleotides outside the gene matches: 2. The CDR3 is 14 amino acids. Per germline, CDR1 SGDLS and CDR2 YYNGEE. CDR3: CASSVGGSSYEQYF. The CDR3 DNA reads TGTGCCAGCAGCGTGGGGGGGAGCTCCTACGAGCAGTACTTC.

The chain joins TRBV4-3 to TRBJ1-3, with TRBD1 as a possible D gene (5 bases). The length of the CDR3 is 15 residues. Trimming removed 6 bases from V and 0 bases from J, with 12 bases in between. Germline V gives CDR1 LGHNA, CDR2 YSLEER. This CDR3 is CASSFGALSGNTIYF. CDR3 nucleotides: TGCGCCAGCAGTTTCGGGGCCCTCTCTGGAAACACCATATATTTT.

The chain uses TRBV7-3 and TRBJ2-3; 8 nucleotides agree with TRBD2. CDR1 SGHTA and CDR2 FQGTGA come from the germline V gene. J lost 3 bases, V lost 5 bases, and 10 bases had no gene match. This CDR3 spans 16 amino acids. The chain's CDR3 is CASSIRPGLGTDTQYF. The CDR3 DNA is TGTGCCAGCAGCATACGACCGGGACTAGGAACAGATACGCAGTATTTT.

The V gene is TRBV4-3, the J gene TRBJ2-3; the match to TRBD2 covers 7 bases. With V trimmed by 1 base and J by 5 bases, 3 bases remained unmatched. This CDR3 comprises 14 residues. CDR1 and CDR2 from the germline V gene are LGHNA and YSLEER. CDR3 in amino acids: CASSQVGGEDTQYF. The CDR3 bases are TGCGCCAGCAGCCAAGTGGGAGGGGAAGATACGCAGTATTTT.

The gene calls are TRBV7-2 and TRBJ2-3, with D possibly TRBD2 on 5 matching bases. The CDR3 is made up of 16 amino acids. Between the trimmed V and J ends, which lost 2 bases and 0 bases, there was a span of 12 bases. CDR1 and CDR2 from the germline V gene are SGHTA and FQGNSA. CDR3 sequence reads: CASSLPGGSSTDTQYF. As DNA, the CDR3 is TGTGCCAGCAGCTTACCCGGAGGCTCTAGCACAGATACGCAGTATTTT.

V gene TRBV6-1 combines with J gene TRBJ2-7, with D tentatively TRBD1 (6 bases). Germline values: CDR1 MNHNS, CDR2 SASEGT. Trimming left V 1 base short and J 4 bases short, with 8 bases between. The CDR3 has 13 amino acids. The CDR3, as DNA: TGTGCCAGCAGTGAAGTACAGGGTTACGAGCAGTACTTC. It specifies CASSEVQGYEQYF.

The V call is TRBV25-1, the J call TRBJ1-2; no definite D call. The length of the CDR3 is 16 residues. CDR1 is MGHDK and CDR2 is SYGVNS in the germline V gene. V dropped 0 bases and J dropped 4 bases, with 15 bases sitting between them. This chain's CDR3 is CASSEYLDWFGYGYTF. The CDR3 nucleotides are TGTGCCAGCAGTGAATATCTTGACTGGTTCGGCTATGGCTACACCTTC.

CDR3 in amino acids: CASSLLISGSWDEQFF. The CDR3 DNA reads as TGTGCCAGCAGCCTCCTAATTAGCGGGAGTTGGGATGAGCAGTTCTTC. The chain couples TRBV7-3 to TRBJ2-1; TRBD2 agrees at 9 bases. This CDR3 region has 16 residues. V was pared by 5 bases and J by 8 bases, with 13 bases of the junction left unmatched. Germline loops: CDR1 SGHTA, CDR2 FQGTGA.

The rearrangement uses TRBV11-3 and TRBJ2-3; 11 bases map to TRBD2. The CDR3 loop spans 15 amino acids. CDR1 and CDR2 from the germline V gene are SGHNT and YENEEA. V shed 2 bases and J 3 bases; nucleotides not matched to a gene: 1. The CDR3 DNA reads as TGTGCCAGCAGCTTAAGGACTAGCGGGACAGATACGCAGTATTTT. Its protein product is CASSLRTSGTDTQYF.

The chain links TRBV4-2 to TRBJ1-1, with TRBD1 identical over 7 bases. The CDR3 totals 16 residues. The germline V gene encodes CDR1 LGHNA and CDR2 YNFKEQ. With 4 bases clipped from V and 1 base from J, the junction kept 9 bases outside the gene matches. CDR3 sequence (DNA): TGTGCCAGCAGCCCCTTGGGACAGACAAAGAACACTGAAGCTTTCTTT. As protein: CASSPLGQTKNTEAFF.

The rearrangement joins TRBV7-2 to TRBJ2-5; D may match TRBD1 or TRBD2 (5 bases each). CDR1 is SGHTA and CDR2 is FQGNSA in the germline V gene. The CDR3 is 15 amino acids. V shed 0 bases and J shed 5 bases, with 13 bases lying between them. DNA for the CDR3: TGTGCCAGCAGCTTAGCTGCGCAGGGAGCCGAGACCCAGTACTTC. Translated: CASSLAAQGAETQYF.